This T cell receptor beta chain was obtained from a study of shared clonotypes between healthy human individuals. Naive CD8 cells lacked CD45RO, underwent positive selection for CCR7 and left out terminally differentiated effector memory CD45RA+ cells. Germline V CDR1 and CDR2: SGDLS, YYNGEE. This CDR3 has 15 amino acids. The germline V and J ends were trimmed by 4 bases and 0 bases, with 13 bases remaining between them. Measured with immunoSEQ multiplex PCR; TCRdb has only the in-frame clones, and not every one. The sample includes about 650,000 clones, over 95% of them seen just once. The sequenced sample was naive CD8+ T cells sorted from blood. The sequence was obtained from a woman aged 25 to 39 in good health. The rearrangement uses TRBV9 and TRBJ1-2, with D uncertain. The CDR3 is CASSPTVAPNYGYTF. Here the CDR3 DNA reads TGTGCCAGCAGCCCCACAGTCGCCCCTAACTATGGCTACACCTTC. The entire variable domain, with the rest obtained from reference TRBV9 and TRBJ1-2, is as follows: DSGVTQTPKHLITATGQRVTLRCSPRSGDLSVYWYQQSLDQGLQFLIQYYNGEERAKGNILERFSAQQFPDLHSELNLSSLELGDSALYFCASSPTVAPNYGYTFGSGTRLTVV.